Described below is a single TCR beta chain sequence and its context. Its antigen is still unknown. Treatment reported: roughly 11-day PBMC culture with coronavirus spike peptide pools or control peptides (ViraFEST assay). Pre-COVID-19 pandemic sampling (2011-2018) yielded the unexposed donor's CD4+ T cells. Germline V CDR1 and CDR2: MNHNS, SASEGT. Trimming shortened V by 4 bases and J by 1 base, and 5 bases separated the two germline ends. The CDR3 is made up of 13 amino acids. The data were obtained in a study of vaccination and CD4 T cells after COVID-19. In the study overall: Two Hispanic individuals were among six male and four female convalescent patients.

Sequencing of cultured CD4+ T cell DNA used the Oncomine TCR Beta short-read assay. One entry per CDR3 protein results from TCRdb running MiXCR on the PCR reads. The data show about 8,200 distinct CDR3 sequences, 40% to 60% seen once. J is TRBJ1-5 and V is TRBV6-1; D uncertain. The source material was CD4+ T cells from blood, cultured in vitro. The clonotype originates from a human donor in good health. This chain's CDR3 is CASSVHSNQPQHF. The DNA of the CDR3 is TGTGCCAGCAGTGTGCACAGCAATCAGCCCCAGCATTTT.